This T cell receptor beta chain was identified in a study of CD8 T cells in Susac syndrome. Trimming stripped 3 bases from V and 2 bases from J, with 7 bases between. CDR1 is SNHLY, CDR2 FYNNEI, per germline. The CDR3 is 13 amino acids. RNA was extracted with the RNeasy kit, and a quantity of roughly 0.5 to 1 ug was reverse transcribed using random hexamers. TCR beta CDR3 was amplified by immunoSEQ multiplex PCR. This amplification extended across 54 Vbeta and 13 Jbeta segments. Using its own MiXCR run on the immunoSEQ multiplex PCR reads, TCRdb lists one record per CDR3 protein. The table shows just over 150,000 distinct CDR3 sequences, with 94% occurring only once. CD8+ and CD4+ T cells from blood underwent TCR beta sequencing.

This chain connects TRBV2 to TRBJ1-2, with D unclear. The TCR was taken from a human donor with multiple sclerosis. The sequencing input was CD8+ T cells from PBMCs. As DNA, the CDR3 is TGTGCCAGCAGTGACTGGCGGAACTATGGCTACACCTTC. It translates to CASSDWRNYGYTF.